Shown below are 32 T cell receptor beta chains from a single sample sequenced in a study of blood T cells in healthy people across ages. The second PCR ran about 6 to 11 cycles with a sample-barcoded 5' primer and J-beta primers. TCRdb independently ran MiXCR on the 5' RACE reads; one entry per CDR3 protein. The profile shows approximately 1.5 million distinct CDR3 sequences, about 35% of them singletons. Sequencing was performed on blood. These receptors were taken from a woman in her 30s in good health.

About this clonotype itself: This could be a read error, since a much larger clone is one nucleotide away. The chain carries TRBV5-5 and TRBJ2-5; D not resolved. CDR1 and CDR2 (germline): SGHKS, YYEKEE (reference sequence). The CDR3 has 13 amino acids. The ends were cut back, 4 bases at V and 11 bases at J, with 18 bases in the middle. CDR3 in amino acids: CASSAEGYNEQYF. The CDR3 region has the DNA TGTGCCAGCAGCGCCGAAGGTTACAATGAGCAGTACTTC.

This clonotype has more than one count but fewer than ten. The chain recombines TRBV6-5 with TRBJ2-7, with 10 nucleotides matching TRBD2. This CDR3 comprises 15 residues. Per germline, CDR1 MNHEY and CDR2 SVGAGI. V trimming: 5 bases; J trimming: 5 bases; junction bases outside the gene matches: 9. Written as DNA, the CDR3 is TGTGCCAGCAGTCCTAGCGGGAGTCTATCCCACGAGCAGTACTTC. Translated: CASSPSGSLSHEQYF.

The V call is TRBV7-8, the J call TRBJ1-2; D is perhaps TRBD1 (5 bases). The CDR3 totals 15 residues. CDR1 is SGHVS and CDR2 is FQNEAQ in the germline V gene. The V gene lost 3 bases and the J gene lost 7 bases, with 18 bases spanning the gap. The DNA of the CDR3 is TGTGCCAGCAGCTTGGGGGACTCCTACTTAGGTGGCTACACCTTC. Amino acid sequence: CASSLGDSYLGGYTF.

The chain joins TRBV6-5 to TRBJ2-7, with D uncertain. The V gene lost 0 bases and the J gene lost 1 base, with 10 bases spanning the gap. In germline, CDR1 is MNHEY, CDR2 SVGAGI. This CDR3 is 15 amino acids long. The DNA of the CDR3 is TGTGCCAGCAGTTACTCGAGCGACGCGTCCTACGAGCAGTACTTC. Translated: CASSYSSDASYEQYF.

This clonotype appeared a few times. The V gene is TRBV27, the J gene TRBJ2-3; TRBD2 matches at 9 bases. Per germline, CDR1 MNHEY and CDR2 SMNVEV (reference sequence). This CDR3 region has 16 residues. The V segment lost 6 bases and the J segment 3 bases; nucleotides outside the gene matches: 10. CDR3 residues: CASRRLAEEGTDTQYF. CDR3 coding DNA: TGTGCCAGCAGGCGACTAGCGGAGGAGGGTACAGATACGCAGTATTTT.

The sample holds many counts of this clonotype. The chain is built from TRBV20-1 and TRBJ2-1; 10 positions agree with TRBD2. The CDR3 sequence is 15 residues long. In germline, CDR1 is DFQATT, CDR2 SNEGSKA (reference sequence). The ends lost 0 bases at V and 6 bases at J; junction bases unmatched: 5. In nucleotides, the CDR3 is TGCAGTGCTAGAGATTCAGCGGGAGGGGCCAATGAGCAGTTCTTC. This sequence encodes CSARDSAGGANEQFF.

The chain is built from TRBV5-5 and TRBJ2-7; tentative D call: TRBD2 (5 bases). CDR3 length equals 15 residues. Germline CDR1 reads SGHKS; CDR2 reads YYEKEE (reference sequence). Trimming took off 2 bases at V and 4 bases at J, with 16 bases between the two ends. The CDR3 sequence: CASSLDSTEGYEQYF. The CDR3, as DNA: TGTGCCAGCAGCTTAGATAGTACAGAGGGTTACGAGCAGTACTTC.

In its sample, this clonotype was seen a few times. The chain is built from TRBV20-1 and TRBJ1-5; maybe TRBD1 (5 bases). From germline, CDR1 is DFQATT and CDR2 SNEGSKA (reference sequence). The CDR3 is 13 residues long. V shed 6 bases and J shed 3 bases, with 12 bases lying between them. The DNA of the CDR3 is TGCAGTGCAAGTTCGGGGGTCAATCAGCCCCAGCATTTT. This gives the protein CSASSGVNQPQHF.

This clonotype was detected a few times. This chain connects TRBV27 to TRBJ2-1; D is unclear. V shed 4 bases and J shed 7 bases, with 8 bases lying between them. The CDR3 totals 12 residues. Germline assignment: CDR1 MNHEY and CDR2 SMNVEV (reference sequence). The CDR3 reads CASSWIGNEQFF. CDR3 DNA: TGTGCCAGCAGTTGGATCGGAAATGAGCAGTTCTTC.

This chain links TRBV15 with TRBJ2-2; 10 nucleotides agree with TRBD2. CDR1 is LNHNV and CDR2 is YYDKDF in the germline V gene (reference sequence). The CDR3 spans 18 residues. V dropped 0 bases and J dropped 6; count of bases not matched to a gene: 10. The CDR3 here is CATSRDASGRASSGELFF. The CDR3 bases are TGTGCCACCAGCAGAGATGCCAGCGGGAGGGCCTCGTCCGGGGAGCTGTTTTTT.

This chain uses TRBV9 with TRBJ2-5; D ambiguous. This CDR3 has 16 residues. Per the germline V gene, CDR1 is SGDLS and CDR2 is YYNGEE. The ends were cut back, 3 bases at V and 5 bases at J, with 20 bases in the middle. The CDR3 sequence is CASSGGSPTSGETQYF. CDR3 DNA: TGTGCCAGCAGCGGCGGCAGCCCAACAAGTGGCGAGACCCAGTACTTC.

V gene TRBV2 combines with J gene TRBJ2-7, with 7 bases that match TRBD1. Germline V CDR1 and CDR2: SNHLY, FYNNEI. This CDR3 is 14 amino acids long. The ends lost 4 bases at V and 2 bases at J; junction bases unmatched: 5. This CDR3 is CASSGTGAAYEQYF. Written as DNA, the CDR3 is TGTGCCAGCAGTGGGACAGGAGCCGCCTACGAGCAGTACTTC.

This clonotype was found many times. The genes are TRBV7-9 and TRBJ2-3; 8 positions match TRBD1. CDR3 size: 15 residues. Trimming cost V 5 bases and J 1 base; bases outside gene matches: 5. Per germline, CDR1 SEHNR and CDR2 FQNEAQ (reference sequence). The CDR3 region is CASSPMTGGTDTQYF. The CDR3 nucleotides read TGTGCCAGCAGCCCTATGACAGGGGGCACAGATACGCAGTATTTT.

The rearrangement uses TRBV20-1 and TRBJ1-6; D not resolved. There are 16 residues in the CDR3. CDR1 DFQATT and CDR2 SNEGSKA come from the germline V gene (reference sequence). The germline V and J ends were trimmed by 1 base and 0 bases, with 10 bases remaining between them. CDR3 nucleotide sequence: TGCAGTGCTAGAGGTAGATCCTCCTCCTATAATTCACCCCTCCACTTT. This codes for CSARGRSSSYNSPLHF.

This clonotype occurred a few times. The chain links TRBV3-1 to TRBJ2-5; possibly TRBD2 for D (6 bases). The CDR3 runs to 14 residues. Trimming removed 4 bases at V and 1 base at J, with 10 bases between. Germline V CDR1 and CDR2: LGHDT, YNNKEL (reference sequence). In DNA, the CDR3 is TGTGCCAGCAGCCCTACTAGCTCCCAAGAGACCCAGTACTTC. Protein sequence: CASSPTSSQETQYF.

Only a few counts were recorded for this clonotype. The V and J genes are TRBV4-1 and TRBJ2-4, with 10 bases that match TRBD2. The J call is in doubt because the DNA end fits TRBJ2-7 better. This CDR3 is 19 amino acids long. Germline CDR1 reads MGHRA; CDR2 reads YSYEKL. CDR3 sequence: CASSQRDSNLPTSGNEQYF. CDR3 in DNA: TGCGCCAGCAGCCAAAGGGACAGCAACTTACCTACTAGCGGGAACGAGCAGTACTTC.

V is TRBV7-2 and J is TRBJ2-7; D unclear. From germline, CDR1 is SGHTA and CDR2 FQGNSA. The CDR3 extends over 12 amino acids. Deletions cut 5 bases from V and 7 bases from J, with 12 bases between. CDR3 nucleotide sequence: TGTGCCAGCAGCCCCCTTCATCGGGAGCAGTACTTC. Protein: CASSPLHREQYF.

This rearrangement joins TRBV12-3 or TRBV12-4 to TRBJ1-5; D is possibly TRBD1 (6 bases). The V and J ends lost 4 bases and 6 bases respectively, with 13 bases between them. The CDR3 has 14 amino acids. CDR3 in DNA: TGTGCCAGCAGTTCCCAACAGGGTACTCAGCCCCAGCATTTT. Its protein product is CASSSQQGTQPQHF.

The CDR3 coding sequence is TGTGCCATCAGTGGCGGTCAGGGGTGGAACTATGGCTACACCTTC. Translating gives CAISGGQGWNYGYTF. The rearrangement uses TRBV10-3 and TRBJ1-2; a possible D gene is TRBD1 (6 bases). The CDR3 sequence is 15 residues long. Trimming removed 4 bases at V and 2 bases at J, with 14 bases between. Germline assignment: CDR1 ENHRY and CDR2 SYGVKD.

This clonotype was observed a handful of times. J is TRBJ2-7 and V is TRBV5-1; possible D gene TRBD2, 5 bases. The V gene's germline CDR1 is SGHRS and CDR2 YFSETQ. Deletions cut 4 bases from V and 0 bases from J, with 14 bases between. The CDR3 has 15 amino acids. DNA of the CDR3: TGCGCCAGCAGCGGGCGGCCGGGGAGCTCCTACGAGCAGTACTTC. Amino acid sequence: CASSGRPGSSYEQYF.

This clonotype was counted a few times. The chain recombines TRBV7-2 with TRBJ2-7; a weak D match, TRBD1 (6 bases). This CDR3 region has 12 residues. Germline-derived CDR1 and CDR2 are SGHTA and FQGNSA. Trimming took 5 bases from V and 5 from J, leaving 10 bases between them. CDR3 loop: CASSPHRDEQYF. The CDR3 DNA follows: TGTGCCAGCAGCCCCCACAGGGACGAGCAGTACTTC.

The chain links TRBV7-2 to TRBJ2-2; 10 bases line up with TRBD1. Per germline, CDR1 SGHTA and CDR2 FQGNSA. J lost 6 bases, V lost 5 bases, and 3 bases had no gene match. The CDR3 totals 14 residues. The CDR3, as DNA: TGTGCCAGCAGCCTGACAGGGGGCGCCGGGGAGCTGTTTTTT. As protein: CASSLTGGAGELFF.

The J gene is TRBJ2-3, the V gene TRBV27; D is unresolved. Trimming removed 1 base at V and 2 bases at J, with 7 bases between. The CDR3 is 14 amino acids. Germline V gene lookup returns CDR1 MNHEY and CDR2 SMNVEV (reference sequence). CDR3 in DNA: TGTGCCAGCAGTTTATTTGGTACCACAGATACGCAGTATTTT. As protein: CASSLFGTTDTQYF.

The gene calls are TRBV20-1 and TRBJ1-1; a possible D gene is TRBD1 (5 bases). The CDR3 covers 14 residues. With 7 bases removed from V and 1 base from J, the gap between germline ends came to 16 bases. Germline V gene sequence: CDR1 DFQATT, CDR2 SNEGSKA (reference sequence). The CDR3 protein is CSGDPRDGNTEAFF. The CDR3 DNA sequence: TGCAGTGGTGACCCCAGGGATGGGAACACTGAAGCTTTCTTT.

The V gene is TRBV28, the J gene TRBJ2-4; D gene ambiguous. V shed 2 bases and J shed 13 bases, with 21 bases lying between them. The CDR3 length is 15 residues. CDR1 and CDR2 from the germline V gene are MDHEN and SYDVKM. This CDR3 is CASSLMDGLLDEQYF. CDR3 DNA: TGTGCCAGCAGTTTAATGGACGGCCTTCTGGATGAGCAGTACTTC.

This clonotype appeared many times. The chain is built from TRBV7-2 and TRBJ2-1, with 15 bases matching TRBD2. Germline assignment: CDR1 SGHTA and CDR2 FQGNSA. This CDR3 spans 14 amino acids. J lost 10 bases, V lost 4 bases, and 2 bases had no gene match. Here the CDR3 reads CASSWGLAGGEQFF. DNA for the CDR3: TGTGCCAGCAGCTGGGGACTAGCGGGAGGAGAGCAGTTCTTC.

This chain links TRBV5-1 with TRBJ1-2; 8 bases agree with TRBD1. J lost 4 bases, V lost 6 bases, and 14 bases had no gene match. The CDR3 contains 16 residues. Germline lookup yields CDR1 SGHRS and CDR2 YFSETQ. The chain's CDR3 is CASTPGQGRYGYGYTF. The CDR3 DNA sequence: TGCGCCAGCACCCCTGGACAGGGACGCTACGGCTATGGCTACACCTTC.

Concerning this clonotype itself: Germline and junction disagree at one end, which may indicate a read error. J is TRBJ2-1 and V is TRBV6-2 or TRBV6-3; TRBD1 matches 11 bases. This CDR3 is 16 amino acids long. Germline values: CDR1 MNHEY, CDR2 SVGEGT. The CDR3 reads CTSSTFGQGAFNEQFF. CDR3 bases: TGTACCAGCAGTACGTTCGGACAGGGGGCTTTCAATGAGCAGTTCTTC.

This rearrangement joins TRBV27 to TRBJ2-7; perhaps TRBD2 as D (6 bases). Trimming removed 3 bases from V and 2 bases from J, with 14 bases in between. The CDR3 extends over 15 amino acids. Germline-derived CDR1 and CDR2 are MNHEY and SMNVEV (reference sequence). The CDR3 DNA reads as TGTGCCAGCAGTTTGGCGGGGACGGCTACCTACGAGCAGTACTTC. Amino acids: CASSLAGTATYEQYF.

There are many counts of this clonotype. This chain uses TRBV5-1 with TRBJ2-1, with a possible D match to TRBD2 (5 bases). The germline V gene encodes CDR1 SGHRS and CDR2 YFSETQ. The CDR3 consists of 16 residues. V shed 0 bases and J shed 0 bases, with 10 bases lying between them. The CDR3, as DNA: TGCGCCAGCAGCTTGGTTAGCGCGAACTCCTACAATGAGCAGTTCTTC. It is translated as CASSLVSANSYNEQFF.

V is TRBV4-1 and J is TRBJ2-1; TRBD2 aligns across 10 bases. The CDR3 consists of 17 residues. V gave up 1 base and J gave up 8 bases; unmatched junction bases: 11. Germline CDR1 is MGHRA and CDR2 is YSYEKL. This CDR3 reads CASSQGGLAGGMDEQFF. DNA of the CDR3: TGCGCCAGCAGCCAAGGGGGGTTAGCGGGGGGTATGGATGAGCAGTTCTTC.

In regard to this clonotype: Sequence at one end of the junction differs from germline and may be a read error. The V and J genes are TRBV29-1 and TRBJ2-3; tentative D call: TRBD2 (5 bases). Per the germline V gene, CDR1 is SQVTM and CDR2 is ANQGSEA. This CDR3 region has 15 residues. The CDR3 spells CSVEDVVPSTYTQYF. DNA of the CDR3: TGCAGCGTTGAAGATGTGGTACCTAGCACATATACGCAGTATTTT.